One and the same sample provided the 10 T cell receptor beta chains below, sequenced in a study of blood T cell repertoires in COVID-19. Only in-frame clones appear in the TCRdb table, and some are missing; sequencing was by immunoSEQ multiplex PCR. The data contain 60,000 to 65,000 clones, roughly three quarters of them singletons. The specimen sequenced was peripheral blood. Receptors were obtained from a human donor in a cohort sampled during active COVID-19.

The rearrangement links TRBV28 to TRBJ2-5; the D gene is possibly TRBD2 (6 bases). CDR3 length: 12 residues. Trimming removed 8 bases from V and 2 bases from J, with 9 bases in between. Germline loops: CDR1 MDHEN, CDR2 SYDVKM. CDR3: CASRDFQETQYF. The CDR3 DNA reads TGTGCCAGCCGGGACTTTCAAGAGACCCAGTACTTC.

J is TRBJ2-1 and V is TRBV4-1; TRBD1 might be the D (5 bases). The CDR3 covers 16 residues. Germline V gene data show CDR1 as MGHRA and CDR2 as YSYEKL. With 0 bases removed from V and 9 bases from J, the gap between germline ends came to 18 bases. The CDR3 region is CASSQDRQGFIFEQFF. CDR3 sequence (DNA): TGCGCCAGCAGCCAAGATCGCCAGGGATTTATATTTGAGCAGTTCTTC.

The V gene is TRBV15, the J gene TRBJ2-7; 8 nucleotides match TRBD1. The ends lost 3 bases at V and 9 bases at J; junction bases unmatched: 19. The germline gives CDR1 LNHNV, CDR2 YYDKDF (reference sequence). The CDR3 has 17 residues. CDR3 in amino acids: CATSSRGQGPGFLRQYF. The CDR3 DNA reads TGTGCCACCAGCAGCCGAGGACAGGGCCCTGGCTTTTTGAGGCAGTACTTC.

The chain carries TRBV3-1 (or the pseudogene TRBV3-2) and TRBJ2-1; 11 positions match TRBD2. The germline V gene has CDR1 LGHDT and CDR2 YNNKEL (reference sequence). V lost 5 bases to trimming and J lost 6 bases; unmatched junction nucleotides: 9. The CDR3 sequence is 16 residues long. The chain's CDR3 is CASSGSSGGPLNEQFF. CDR3 sequence (DNA): TGTGCCAGCAGCGGATCTAGCGGGGGGCCCCTCAATGAGCAGTTCTTC.

The genes are TRBV18 and TRBJ2-3, with D unclear. Trimming cost V 5 bases and J 5 bases, with 11 bases left between them. This CDR3 contains 13 residues. Germline CDR1 and CDR2: KGHSH and LQKENI. The CDR3 DNA sequence: TGTGCCAGCTCAACCTCACTTGAAGATACGCAGTATTTT. Encoded protein: CASSTSLEDTQYF.

The chain recombines TRBV7-8 with TRBJ1-6; TRBD1 matches at 10 bases. After removal of 5 bases from V and 6 bases from J, the junction contained 7 bases not matched to a gene. The CDR3 runs to 16 residues. Looked up from germline, CDR1 is SGHVS and CDR2 is FQNEAQ. The CDR3 region has the DNA TGTGCCAGCAGCGCCCGACAGGGGGCGAGTAATTCACCCCTCCACTTT. As protein: CASSARQGASNSPLHF.

The gene calls are TRBV2 and TRBJ2-5, with D maybe TRBD2 (6 bases). CDR3 size: 14 residues. V lost 7 bases to trimming and J lost 2 bases, with 14 bases between them. Germline V gives CDR1 SNHLY, CDR2 FYNNEI. The CDR3 bases are TGTGCCAGCAAGGCGACTAGGATACAAGAGACCCAGTACTTC. Its protein product is CASKATRIQETQYF.

This clone was found many times. The chain couples TRBV10-3 to TRBJ2-3, with TRBD2 matching 14 bases. The junction had 3 bases not matched to a gene; V was cut back by 6 bases and J by 1 base. The CDR3 length is 16 residues. Germline values: CDR1 ENHRY, CDR2 SYGVKD. The CDR3 coding sequence is TGTGCCATCAGCCGACTAGCGGGGGGGGGCACAGATACGCAGTATTTT. This codes for CAISRLAGGGTDTQYF.

The gene calls are TRBV5-4 and TRBJ1-2; 8 nucleotides match TRBD1. The CDR3 runs to 17 residues. Germline CDR1 SGHNT, CDR2 YYREEE (reference sequence). The V gene end was trimmed by 3 bases and the J gene end by 0 bases; junction bases not matched to a gene: 10. CDR3 amino acids: CASSSGTTGAPNYGYTF. The CDR3 DNA follows: TGTGCCAGCAGCTCGGGAACGACAGGGGCACCTAACTATGGCTACACCTTC. Drawing the rest from reference TRBV5-4 and TRBJ1-2, the complete variable domain is ETGVTQSPTHLIKTRGQQVTLRCSSQSGHNTVSWYQQALGQGPQFIFQYYREEENGRGNFPPRFSGLQFPNYSSELNVNALELDDSALYLCASSSGTTGAPNYGYTFGSGTRLTVV.

The chain is built from TRBV19 and TRBJ1-2, with a possible D match to TRBD1 (5 bases). Germline V gene data show CDR1 as LNHDA and CDR2 as SQIVND (reference sequence). Deletions cut 5 bases from V and 4 bases from J, with 11 bases between. This CDR3 is 13 amino acids long. The CDR3, as DNA: TGTGCCAGTAGTCCGCCAGGGTTCTATGGCTACACCTTC. Protein product: CASSPPGFYGYTF.